This is a list of T cell receptor beta chains from one sample in a study of T cells after yellow fever vaccination. TCRdb re-analysed the 5' RACE reads in MiXCR, keeping a single row per CDR3 protein. The data hold approximately 330,000 distinct CDR3 sequences, with about an eighth observed a single time. Sequencing was performed on CD4+ T cells sorted from PBMCs, taken 15 days after the yellow fever booster vaccination. These receptors all come from a man aged 18 to 30 who received the YFV17D yellow fever vaccine. Each CDR3 is given with its conserved first and last residue. The order of the fields is V gene, J gene, D gene, clone size, CDR3 protein, CDR3 DNA. D genes are given only for firm matches. The listing skips clone size in some rows; elsewhere it reads once, few, many or a size class.

TRBV18	TRBJ2-1	TRBD2	-	CASSPWGGASDEQFF	TGTGCCAGCTCACCATGGGGGGGAGCCTCGGATGAGCAGTTCTTC
TRBV20-1	TRBJ2-5	-	-	CSARDGGGKETQYF	TGCAGTGCTAGAGATGGGGGCGGTAAAGAGACCCAGTACTTC
TRBV14	TRBJ2-6	-	medium-sized	CASSRGSSGANVLTF	TGTGCCAGCAGCCGAGGAAGCTCTGGGGCCAACGTCCTGACTTTC
TRBV7-3	TRBJ2-5	-	few	CASSPSRDETQYF	TGTGCCAGCAGCCCTTCTAGGGATGAGACCCAGTACTTC
TRBV11-2	TRBJ2-5	TRBD1	many	CASSSYRGSTQYF	TGTGCCAGCAGCTCTTACAGGGGGTCGACCCAGTACTTC
TRBV4-3	TRBJ1-5	-	-	CASSPGEYTQPRHF	TGCGCCAGCAGCCCAGGGGAGTATACTCAGCCCCGGCATTTT
TRBV7-8	TRBJ2-5	-	-	CASSRGPRPQETQYF	TGTGCCAGCAGCCGAGGACCCAGACCGCAAGAGACCCAGTACTTC
TRBV7-9	TRBJ1-3	-	-	CASTARRGNTIYF	TGTGCCAGCACCGCTCGGCGGGGGAACACCATATATTTT
TRBV6-2/TRBV6-3	TRBJ1-2	TRBD1	few	CASSWEGQHGYTF	TGTGCCAGCAGTTGGGAGGGACAGCATGGCTACACCTTC
TRBV6-5	TRBJ2-7	-	-	CASREGGAYEQYF	TGTGCCAGCCGGGAAGGCGGGGCCTACGAGCAGTACTTC
TRBV7-9	TRBJ2-4	TRBD1	-	CASSQTGVGNIQYF	TGTGCCAGCAGCCAAACAGGGGTAGGGAACATTCAGTACTTC
TRBV6-6	TRBJ1-4	TRBD1	-	CASSRRQGPTNEKLFF	TGTGCCAGCAGTCGCCGACAGGGCCCAACTAATGAAAAACTGTTTTTT
TRBV28	TRBJ2-1	TRBD2	many	CASSPPPSGGTHEQFF	TGTGCCAGCAGTCCCCCCCCTAGCGGGGGGACCCATGAGCAGTTCTTC
TRBV15	TRBJ2-1	TRBD1	few	CATSRRQGFDEQFF	TGTGCCACCAGCAGAAGACAGGGATTCGATGAGCAGTTCTTC
TRBV4-3	TRBJ2-1	TRBD2	-	CASSRLGLAGASDEQFF	TGCGCCAGCAGCCGCTTGGGACTAGCGGGGGCCTCCGATGAGCAGTTCTTC
TRBV7-3	TRBJ2-2	-	-	CASSLTGVTGELFF	TGTGCCAGCAGCTTAACGGGGGTCACCGGGGAGCTGTTTTTT
TRBV7-2	TRBJ1-4	-	few	CASSASPTPSEKLFF	TGTGCCAGCAGCGCTAGCCCTACCCCGTCGGAAAAACTGTTTTTT
TRBV6-1	TRBJ2-4	-	few	CASSDHLAKNIQYF	TGTGCCAGCAGTGACCACCTAGCCAAAAACATTCAGTACTTC
TRBV5-1	TRBJ2-5	-	few	CASSFYPGSQKETQYF	TGCGCCAGCAGCTTCTACCCCGGGTCGCAAAAAGAGACCCAGTACTTC
TRBV4-3	TRBJ2-1	TRBD2	many	CASSQDSSRGLGHNEQFF	TGCGCCAGCAGCCAAGATAGTTCACGGGGACTAGGCCATAATGAGCAGTTCTTC
TRBV6-6	TRBJ1-5	-	-	CASSLGGRQLSRKPQHF	TGTGCCAGCAGTCTAGGGGGGAGACAGCTTTCTCGGAAGCCCCAGCATTTT
TRBV7-2	TRBJ1-4	-	many	CASSFQWGGEKLFF	TGTGCCAGCAGCTTCCAGTGGGGGGGTGAAAAACTGTTTTTT
TRBV5-1	TRBJ2-1	-	-	CASSLTGYSYNEQFF	TGCGCCAGCAGCTTGACAGGGTACTCCTACAATGAGCAGTTCTTC
TRBV4-1	TRBJ2-6	TRBD1	many	CASSRRTGGESGANVLTF	TGCGCCAGCAGCCGACGGACAGGGGGCGAATCTGGGGCCAACGTCCTGACTTTC
TRBV10-3	TRBJ1-5	-	few	CAISEWGGPNSNQPQHF	TGTGCCATCAGTGAATGGGGGGGGCCTAATAGCAATCAGCCCCAGCATTTT
TRBV20-1	TRBJ2-5	-	-	CSARGVGALSQETQYF	TGCAGTGCTAGAGGAGTAGGGGCCCTGTCTCAAGAGACCCAGTACTTC
TRBV28	TRBJ1-5	TRBD1	-	CASSSGQGNGQPQHF	TGTGCCAGCAGTTCGGGACAGGGAAACGGTCAGCCCCAGCATTTT
TRBV20-1	TRBJ2-5	TRBD1	few	CSATGTGGSQETQYF	TGCAGTGCAACCGGGACAGGGGGCTCCCAGGAGACCCAGTACTTC
TRBV12-3/TRBV12-4	TRBJ1-1	-	few	CASSLQATTEAFF	TGTGCCAGCAGTCTACAGGCCACCACTGAAGCTTTCTTT
TRBV2	TRBJ1-6	-	-	CASSSETPDGSPLHF	TGTGCCAGCTCCAGTGAGACCCCGGATGGTTCACCCCTCCACTTT
TRBV20-1	TRBJ2-1	TRBD2	-	CSADAPSGGFYEQFF	TGCAGTGCTGACGCCCCCAGCGGGGGTTTTTATGAGCAGTTCTTC
TRBV7-2	TRBJ1-5	-	few	CASSLRMGNPQHF	TGTGCCAGCAGCCTGCGAATGGGGAATCCCCAGCATTTT
TRBV9	TRBJ2-3	TRBD2	-	CASSVQAGGLPDTQYF	TGTGCCAGCAGCGTACAAGCGGGGGGGCTTCCAGATACGCAGTATTTT
TRBV5-1	TRBJ2-2	TRBD1	few	CASSFGPQGLGGELFF	TGCGCCAGCAGCTTTGGCCCACAGGGGCTTGGCGGGGAGCTGTTTTTT
TRBV5-1	TRBJ1-4	TRBD1	-	CASNTGEFTNEKLFF	TGCGCCAGCAACACAGGGGAATTCACTAATGAAAAACTGTTTTTT
TRBV7-3	TRBJ2-7	TRBD2	-	CASSSGTSGFYEQYF	TGTGCCAGCAGCTCCGGGACTAGCGGTTTCTACGAGCAGTACTTC
TRBV7-2	TRBJ2-7	-	few	CASSFYGASYEQYF	TGTGCCAGCAGCTTTTATGGTGCTTCCTACGAGCAGTACTTC
TRBV5-1	TRBJ2-1	-	-	CASSLVRTPYNEQFF	TGCGCCAGCAGCTTGGTACGGACTCCCTACAATGAGCAGTTCTTC
TRBV12-5	TRBJ2-2	TRBD2	-	CASADGLAGTGELFF	TGTGCTAGTGCCGACGGACTAGCGGGGACCGGGGAGCTGTTTTTT
TRBV3-1	TRBJ2-1	-	-	CASSQAEYRNEQFF	TGTGCCAGCAGCCAAGCGGAGTACCGCAATGAGCAGTTCTTC
TRBV7-2	TRBJ1-6	-	few	CASSLSRSPLHF	TGTGCCAGCAGCTTAAGTAGGTCACCCCTCCACTTT
TRBV4-1	TRBJ1-5	-	once	CASSHRDGENQHQHF	TGCGCCAGCAGCCACCGGGACGGAGAAAATCAGCACCAGCATTTT
TRBV9	TRBJ2-1	TRBD2	-	CASSAGTSGVNEQFF	TGTGCCAGCAGCGCGGGGACTAGCGGGGTTAATGAGCAGTTCTTC
TRBV11-2	TRBJ1-1	-	-	CASSRPKGTEAFF	TGTGCCAGCAGCCGACCGAAAGGCACTGAAGCTTTCTTT
TRBV6-2/TRBV6-3	TRBJ2-5	-	-	CASTPLGRKETQYF	TGTGCCAGCACCCCCCTCGGACGGAAAGAGACCCAGTACTTC
TRBV7-3	TRBJ2-1	-	-	CASRKTGETSEQFF	TGTGCCAGCAGGAAGACGGGGGAGACCAGTGAGCAGTTCTTC
TRBV7-6	TRBJ2-1	TRBD1	many	CASSLTGGNEQFF	TGTGCCAGCAGCTTGACAGGGGGCAATGAGCAGTTCTTC
TRBV7-2	TRBJ1-1	TRBD1	-	CASTVQGVGTEAFF	TGTGCCAGCACCGTACAGGGGGTAGGAACTGAAGCTTTCTTT
TRBV6-2/TRBV6-3	TRBJ1-1	-	-	CASSSPTQTGEAFF	TGTGCCAGCTCCTCCCCTACACAGACCGGAGAAGCTTTCTTT
TRBV29-1	TRBJ2-5	TRBD2	many	CSVNLAGGAYKGTQYF	TGCAGCGTTAATCTAGCGGGGGGCGCTTATAAGGGGACCCAGTACTTC
TRBV5-1	TRBJ1-1	-	-	CASSLGLLGNTEAFF	TGCGCCAGCAGCTTGGGCCTGCTCGGGAACACTGAAGCTTTCTTT
TRBV5-5	TRBJ1-5	TRBD1	-	CASSFITGANQPQHF	TGTGCCAGCAGCTTCATTACAGGGGCCAATCAGCCCCAGCATTTT
TRBV20-1	TRBJ1-2	-	many	CSAREGGRNYGYTF	TGCAGTGCCCGGGAGGGGGGTCGAAACTATGGCTACACCTTC
TRBV19	TRBJ2-3	TRBD1	few	CASTWGQGGPDTQYF	TGTGCCAGTACTTGGGGACAGGGAGGACCAGATACGCAGTATTTT
TRBV20-1	TRBJ1-6	-	-	CSAGALDSPLHF	TGCAGTGCGGGAGCATTGGATTCACCCCTCCACTTT
TRBV12-3/TRBV12-4	TRBJ2-2	-	-	CASRTGRTGELFF	TGTGCCAGCAGGACGGGCAGGACGGGGGAGCTGTTTTTT
TRBV5-1	TRBJ1-1	-	-	CASSLERRVKNTEAFF	TGCGCCAGCAGCTTGGAAAGGCGGGTGAAGAACACTGAAGCTTTCTTT
TRBV29-1	TRBJ2-5	-	many	CSVRGRPGEETQYF	TGCAGCGTTCGAGGGCGTCCAGGGGAGGAGACCCAGTACTTC
TRBV2	TRBJ2-5	-	many	CASSERETQYF	TGTGCCAGCAGTGAAAGAGAGACCCAGTACTTC
TRBV20-1	TRBJ1-3	-	-	CSASPTFSGNTIYF	TGCAGTGCTAGCCCCACCTTCTCTGGAAACACCATATATTTT